The T cell receptor (beta chain) under discussion was sequenced for a study of T cells after yellow fever vaccination. This CDR3 is 13 amino acids long. Germline V gene lookup returns CDR1 MNHEY and CDR2 SVGAGI. The germline V and J ends were trimmed by 5 bases and 1 base, with 9 bases remaining between them. Study outcomes and limitations: The presence of abundant clonotypes contaminating from the bulk population was possible in FACS-sorted repertoires. Weaker, the secondary response had a peak occurring faster, on day 5 versus 15. Primary-vaccination clones mostly resurfaced post-booster (about 95% CD4, about 87% CD8).

TCR cDNA, made by 5'RACE template switching, carried an added universal primer site and UMIs. Each CDR3 protein is one row after TCRdb ran MiXCR on the 5' RACE reads. Of 400,000 or so distinct CDR3 sequences listed, 6.2% were seen once; the top ten hold 15%. This clonotype came up many times. Antigen unknown. The chain joins TRBV6-5 to TRBJ2-7; D unclear. The sample here was PBMCs, taken 5 days after the yellow fever booster vaccination. This clonotype was obtained from a man aged 30-40 years who received the YFV17D yellow fever vaccine. CDR3 DNA sequence: TGTGCCAGCAGTCGGACCGGATCCTACGAGCAGTACTTC. Translated, it gives CASSRTGSYEQYF.